A selection of T cell receptor beta chains follows, all from one sample in a study of blood T cell repertoires in COVID-19. Method: immunoSEQ multiplex PCR; TCRdb's copy keeps in-frame clones and lacks some. The sample has roughly 150,000 clones; roughly 90% are singletons. Sequencing used peripheral blood. The receptor set was obtained from a man aged 18 to 30 with COVID-19, enrolled during active disease. Both conserved end residues are part of each CDR3. Fields, in order: CDR3 DNA, CDR3 protein, J gene, V gene, D gene, clone size. The D gene is left open where the match is weak. Clone size is shown for a subset of rows, as once, few, many or a class of expanded clone.

TGTGCCAGCAGCTTACCGGGACAGAGACCCTACGAGCAGTACTTC	CASSLPGQRPYEQYF	TRBJ2-7	TRBV7-9	TRBD1	-
TGCGCCAGCAGCCAAGCTACGGTGAATCAGCCCCAGCATTTT	CASSQATVNQPQHF	TRBJ1-5	TRBV4-1	-	once
TGTGCCAGCAGCTTTCGGGTTGGCAATCAGCCCCAGCATTTT	CASSFRVGNQPQHF	TRBJ1-5	TRBV7-2	-	-
TGTGCCAGCAGCGTGGAGGCCGGGGGTAACGGGAAAGCTTTCTTT	CASSVEAGGNGKAFF	TRBJ1-1	TRBV9	-	-
TGTGCCAGCAGTTTCTCTTCCGGGACTTTGCAGTATTTT	CASSFSSGTLQYF	TRBJ2-3	TRBV11-2	-	once
TGTGCCAGCAGCTTGACGAACAGGGTGGGCACTGAAGCTTTCTTT	CASSLTNRVGTEAFF	TRBJ1-1	TRBV5-6	-	-
TGTGCCAGCTCACCACCGGACTCAGGGGGACTTCAGCCCCAGCATTTT	CASSPPDSGGLQPQHF	TRBJ1-5	TRBV18	TRBD1	-
TGTGCCAGCAGTGAATTAGGACTAGCGCACTCCTACGAGCAGTACTTC	CASSELGLAHSYEQYF	TRBJ2-7	TRBV6-1	TRBD2	-
TGTGCCAGCAGTTTGCGGCCCCCCTATGGCTACACCTTC	CASSLRPPYGYTF	TRBJ1-2	TRBV28	-	few
TGTGCCAGCAGTCAACTAAGGGGGGGCGCTGACTATGGCTACACCTTC	CASSQLRGGADYGYTF	TRBJ1-2	TRBV6-2/TRBV6-3	-	-
TGTGCCAGCAGCGCCTGGGACTATAATGAGCAGTTCTTC	CASSAWDYNEQFF	TRBJ2-1	TRBV9	TRBD2	once
TGCAGTGTTAACAGGGGGCCTGGCTACACCTTC	CSVNRGPGYTF	TRBJ1-2	TRBV20-1	TRBD1	-
TGTGCCAGCAGCTTACACAGGGGGTCTGAAGCTTTCTTT	CASSLHRGSEAFF	TRBJ1-1	TRBV5-4	TRBD1	few
TGTGCCAGCAGCCTCGGGACAGCCTACGAGCAGTACTTC	CASSLGTAYEQYF	TRBJ2-7	TRBV7-3	TRBD1	-
TGTGCCAGCAGCTCAGGACTAGCGGGAGGCTTGACCGGGGAGCTGTTTTTT	CASSSGLAGGLTGELFF	TRBJ2-2	TRBV5-6	TRBD2	-
TGTGCCAGCAGCTTAGGTTCCGGCAGGGTTGGGTCGGAGCAGTACTTC	CASSLGSGRVGSEQYF	TRBJ2-7	TRBV7-9	-	-
TGCGCCAGCGGGAAGGGGCCCGGCAATCAGCCCCAGCATTTT	CASGKGPGNQPQHF	TRBJ1-5	TRBV4-1	-	-
TGTGCCAGCAGCCCCGGGGGGGGCGGACTAGCGGGGCCCGGGGAGCTGTTTTTT	CASSPGGGGLAGPGELFF	TRBJ2-2	TRBV9	TRBD2	-
TGTGCCAGCAGCTTCCAAGGGGCTAATGAAAAACTGTTTTTT	CASSFQGANEKLFF	TRBJ1-4	TRBV5-4	-	once
TGTGCCAGCAGTTCCGGGACTAGCGGGAGATTGGACGAGCAGTACTTC	CASSSGTSGRLDEQYF	TRBJ2-7	TRBV6-5	TRBD2	-
TGTGCCAGCAGTTTAGGCCTAGCGGGACCCTACGAGCAGTACTTC	CASSLGLAGPYEQYF	TRBJ2-7	TRBV27	TRBD2	-
TGTGCCAGCTCATCGGAATACCGGGACAGGGGCTATGGCTACACCTTC	CASSSEYRDRGYGYTF	TRBJ1-2	TRBV18	TRBD1	-
TGTGCCAGCAGTTTCGGGACAGAGCAGTTCTTC	CASSFGTEQFF	TRBJ2-1	TRBV12-3/TRBV12-4	-	-
TGTGCCATCAGTGAGTTAAGGGGACAGGGGGTGAACACTGAAGCTTTCTTT	CAISELRGQGVNTEAFF	TRBJ1-1	TRBV10-3	TRBD1	-
TGTGCCAGACAGGGAATGGAAAGCAATCAGCCCCAGCATTTT	CARQGMESNQPQHF	TRBJ1-5	TRBV28	-	-
TGCGCCAGCAGCCAAGATCTGTACGGGACTAACTATGGCTACACCTTC	CASSQDLYGTNYGYTF	TRBJ1-2	TRBV4-3	-	once
TGTGCCAGCAGCTTGGAGGCCGGATACGAGCAGTACTTC	CASSLEAGYEQYF	TRBJ2-7	TRBV11-2	-	-
TGTGCCAGGATTCGTCAGGGGGGAAAAGACGACGAGCAGTACTTC	CARIRQGGKDDEQYF	TRBJ2-7	TRBV5-3	-	-
TGTGCCAGCAGCCCGAGGAGGGAGCCATGGACTGAAGCTTTCTTT	CASSPRREPWTEAFF	TRBJ1-1	TRBV5-4	-	once
TGTGCCAGCAGTTTATTCAGCGGGGGGGTCTCCTACGAGCAGTACTTC	CASSLFSGGVSYEQYF	TRBJ2-7	TRBV28	TRBD2	-
TGTGCCAGTAGCTTCTCCCTTACCGGGGAGAGGGAGCAGTACTTC	CASSFSLTGEREQYF	TRBJ2-7	TRBV19	-	-
TGTGCCAGCAGCTTCCGGGACAGGGCCCACGAGCAGTACTTC	CASSFRDRAHEQYF	TRBJ2-7	TRBV7-9	TRBD1	-
TGTGCCAGCAGCCCCACCCGGGTCGATGAGCAGTTCTTC	CASSPTRVDEQFF	TRBJ2-1	TRBV7-3	-	-
TGTGCCAGCAGCCCCCTCCAGGGGAGAGGCACTGAAGCTTTCTTT	CASSPLQGRGTEAFF	TRBJ1-1	TRBV11-2	-	few
TGTGCCAGCAGAACAGGGGCCTACGAGCAGTACTTC	CASRTGAYEQYF	TRBJ2-7	TRBV27	TRBD1	-
TGTGCCAGCAGCTTACTAGCACGGGTCACCGGGGAGCTGTTTTTT	CASSLLARVTGELFF	TRBJ2-2	TRBV7-3	-	-
TGTGCCAGCAGCGACCACACAATAGATACGCAGTATTTT	CASSDHTIDTQYF	TRBJ2-3	TRBV9	-	-
TGCGCCTCTCCTGGGGGGTCAGGAATTGGGGCCAACGTCCTGACTTTC	CASPGGSGIGANVLTF	TRBJ2-6	TRBV23-1	-	-
TGCGCCAGCGGACTAACTAGAAGCACAGATACGCAGTATTTT	CASGLTRSTDTQYF	TRBJ2-3	TRBV5-1	-	-
TGTGCCAGCAGTGAAGCGCCAGACTCTGGAAACACCATATATTTT	CASSEAPDSGNTIYF	TRBJ1-3	TRBV6-1	-	-
TGTGCCAGCAGCTTCCAGCGGGGATCGGACTATGGCTACACCTTC	CASSFQRGSDYGYTF	TRBJ1-2	TRBV7-8	-	-
TGTGCCAGCAGTAGACAGGGCCAAAACATTCAGTACTTC	CASSRQGQNIQYF	TRBJ2-4	TRBV28	TRBD1	-
TGCGCCAGCTCTCCGGGCAGGGGGGACAGCTACACCTTC	CASSPGRGDSYTF	TRBJ1-2	TRBV5-1	TRBD1	-
TGTGCCAGCAGCTTAGATAGGGGGTACGGCTACGAGCAGTACTTC	CASSLDRGYGYEQYF	TRBJ2-7	TRBV11-2	-	-
TGTGCCAGTATACAGGAGTACGAGCAGTACTTC	CASIQEYEQYF	TRBJ2-7	TRBV19	-	-
TGCAGCGCCTGGACAGCTCCGGGAAACACCATATATTTT	CSAWTAPGNTIYF	TRBJ1-3	TRBV29-1	-	once
TGCAGGACCGGGACTAGCTACGAGCAGTACTTC	CRTGTSYEQYF	TRBJ2-7	TRBV20-1	TRBD2	-
TGCGCCAGCAGCCTGGGACAGGCTGCCTACGAGCAGTACTTC	CASSLGQAAYEQYF	TRBJ2-7	TRBV5-1	TRBD1	-
TGTGCCAGCAGCTCACCCAGCGGGAGGGAGCAGTTCTTC	CASSSPSGREQFF	TRBJ2-1	TRBV7-9	TRBD2	-
TGTGCCAGCAGTTTAGTAGGGGTCAGAACTAATGAAAAACTGTTTTTT	CASSLVGVRTNEKLFF	TRBJ1-4	TRBV28	-	-
TGTGCCAGCAGTGAGGAAGGACAGACCGAAGCTTTCTTT	CASSEEGQTEAFF	TRBJ1-1	TRBV6-1	-	-
TGTGCCAGCAGCCTACGACTGCGCGGCCAAGAGACCCAGTACTTC	CASSLRLRGQETQYF	TRBJ2-5	TRBV7-2	-	once
TGTGCCAGCAGCTTGGAATCAGGGTCGTACTATGGCTACACCTTC	CASSLESGSYYGYTF	TRBJ1-2	TRBV5-5	-	-
TGCGCCAGCAGTCCTTTTGGGGGGGTGACCGGGGAGCTGTTTTTT	CASSPFGGVTGELFF	TRBJ2-2	TRBV4-1	TRBD2	-
TGTGCCAGCAGCTTAGCCTCGAGGGCTGACGAAGCTTTCTTT	CASSLASRADEAFF	TRBJ1-1	TRBV7-9	-	-